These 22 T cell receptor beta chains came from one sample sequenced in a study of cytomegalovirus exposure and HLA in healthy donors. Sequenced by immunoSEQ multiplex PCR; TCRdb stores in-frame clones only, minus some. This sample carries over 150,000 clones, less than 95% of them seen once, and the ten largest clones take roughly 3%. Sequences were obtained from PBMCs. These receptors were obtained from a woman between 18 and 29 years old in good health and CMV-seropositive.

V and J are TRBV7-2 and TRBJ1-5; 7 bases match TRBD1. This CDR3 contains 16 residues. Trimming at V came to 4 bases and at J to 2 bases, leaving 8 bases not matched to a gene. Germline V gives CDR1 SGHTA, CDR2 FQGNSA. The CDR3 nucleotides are TGTGCCAGCAGCTATAGGGGGCTTAGGGGCAATCAGCCCCAGCATTTT. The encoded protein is CASSYRGLRGNQPQHF.

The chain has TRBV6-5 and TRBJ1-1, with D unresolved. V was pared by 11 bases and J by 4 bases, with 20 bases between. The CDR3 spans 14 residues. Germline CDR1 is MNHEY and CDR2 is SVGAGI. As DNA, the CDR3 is TGTGCCGCCAGCGAGAATTTAATGGGCACTGAAGCTTTCTTT. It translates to CAASENLMGTEAFF.

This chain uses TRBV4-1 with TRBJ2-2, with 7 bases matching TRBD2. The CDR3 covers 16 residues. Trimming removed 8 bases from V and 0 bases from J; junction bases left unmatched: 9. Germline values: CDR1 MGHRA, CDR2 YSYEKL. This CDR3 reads CASGPGGVANTGELFF. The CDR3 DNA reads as TGCGCCAGCGGCCCTGGGGGGGTCGCGAACACCGGGGAGCTGTTTTTT.

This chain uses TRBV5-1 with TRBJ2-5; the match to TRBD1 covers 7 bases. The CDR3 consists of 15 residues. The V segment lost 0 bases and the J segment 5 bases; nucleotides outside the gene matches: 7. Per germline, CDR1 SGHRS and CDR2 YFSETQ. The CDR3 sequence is CASSLGFDREETQYF. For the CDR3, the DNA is TGCGCCAGCAGCTTGGGCTTCGACAGGGAGGAGACCCAGTACTTC.

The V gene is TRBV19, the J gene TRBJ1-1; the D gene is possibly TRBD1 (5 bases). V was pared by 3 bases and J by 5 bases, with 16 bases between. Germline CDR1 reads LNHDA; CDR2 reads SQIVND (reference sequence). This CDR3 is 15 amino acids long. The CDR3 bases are TGTGCCAGTAGTATCGACAGTTCCTTCCGGACTGAAGCTTTCTTT. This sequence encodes CASSIDSSFRTEAFF.

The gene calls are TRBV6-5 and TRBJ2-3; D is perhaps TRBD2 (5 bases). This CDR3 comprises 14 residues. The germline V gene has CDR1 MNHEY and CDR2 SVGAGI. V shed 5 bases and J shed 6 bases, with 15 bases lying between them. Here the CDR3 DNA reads TGTGCCAGCAGTCAGTACCAATCGGGGGATACGCAGTATTTT. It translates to CASSQYQSGDTQYF.

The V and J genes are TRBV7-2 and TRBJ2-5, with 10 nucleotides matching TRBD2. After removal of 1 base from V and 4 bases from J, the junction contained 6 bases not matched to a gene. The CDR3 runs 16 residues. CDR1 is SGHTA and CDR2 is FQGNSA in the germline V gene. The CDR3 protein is CASSLGASGSGETQYF. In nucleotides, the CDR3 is TGTGCCAGCAGCTTAGGGGCTAGCGGGAGTGGAGAGACCCAGTACTTC. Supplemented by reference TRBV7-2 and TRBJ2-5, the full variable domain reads GAGVSQSPSNKVTEKGKDVELRCDPISGHTALYWYRQSLGQGLEFLIYFQGNSAPDKSGLPSDRFSAERTGGSVSTLTIQRTQQEDSAVYLCASSLGASGSGETQYFGPGTRLLVL.

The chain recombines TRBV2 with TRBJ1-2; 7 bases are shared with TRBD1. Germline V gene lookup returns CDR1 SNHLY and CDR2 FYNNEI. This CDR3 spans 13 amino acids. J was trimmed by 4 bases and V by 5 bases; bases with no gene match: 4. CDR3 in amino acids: CASSSQGRYGYTF. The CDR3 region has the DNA TGTGCCAGCAGTTCACAGGGGCGCTATGGCTACACCTTC.

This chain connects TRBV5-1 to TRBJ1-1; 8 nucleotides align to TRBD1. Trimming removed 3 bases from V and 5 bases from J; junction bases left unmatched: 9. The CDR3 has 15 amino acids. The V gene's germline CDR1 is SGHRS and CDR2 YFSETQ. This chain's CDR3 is CASSSTTGAGTEAFF. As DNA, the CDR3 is TGCGCCAGCAGCTCTACGACAGGGGCCGGTACTGAAGCTTTCTTT.

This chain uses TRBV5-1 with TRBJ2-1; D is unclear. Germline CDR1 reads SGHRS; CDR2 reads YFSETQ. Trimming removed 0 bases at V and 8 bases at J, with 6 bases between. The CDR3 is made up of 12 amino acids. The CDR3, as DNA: TGCGCCAGCAGCTTGGTAAGCCATGAGCAGTTCTTC. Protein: CASSLVSHEQFF.

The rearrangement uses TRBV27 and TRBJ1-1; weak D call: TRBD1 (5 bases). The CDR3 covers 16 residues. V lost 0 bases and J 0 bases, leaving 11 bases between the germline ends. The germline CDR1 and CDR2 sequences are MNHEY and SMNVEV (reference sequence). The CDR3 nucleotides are TGTGCCAGCAGTTTATCGAGGGGACTCATGAACACTGAAGCTTTCTTT. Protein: CASSLSRGLMNTEAFF.

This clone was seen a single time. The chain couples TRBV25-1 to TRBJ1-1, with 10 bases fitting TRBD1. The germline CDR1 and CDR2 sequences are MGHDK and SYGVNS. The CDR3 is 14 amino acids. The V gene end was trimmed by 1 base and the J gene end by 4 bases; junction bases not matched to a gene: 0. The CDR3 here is CASSEWTGGTEAFF. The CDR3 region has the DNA TGTGCCAGCAGTGAATGGACAGGGGGCACTGAAGCTTTCTTT.

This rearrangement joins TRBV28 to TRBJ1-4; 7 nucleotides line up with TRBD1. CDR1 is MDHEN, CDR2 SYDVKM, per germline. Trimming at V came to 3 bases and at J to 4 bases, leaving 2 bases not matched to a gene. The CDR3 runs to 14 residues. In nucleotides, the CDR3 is TGTGCCAGCAGTTTCGGACAGGTTAATGAAAAACTGTTTTTT. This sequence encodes CASSFGQVNEKLFF.

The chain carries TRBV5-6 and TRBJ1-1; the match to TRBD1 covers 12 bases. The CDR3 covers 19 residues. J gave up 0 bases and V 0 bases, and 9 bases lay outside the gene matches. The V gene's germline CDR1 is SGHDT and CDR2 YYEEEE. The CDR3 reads CASSLVAGTGGDLNTEAFF. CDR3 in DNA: TGTGCCAGCAGCTTGGTGGCGGGGACAGGGGGCGACCTGAACACTGAAGCTTTCTTT.

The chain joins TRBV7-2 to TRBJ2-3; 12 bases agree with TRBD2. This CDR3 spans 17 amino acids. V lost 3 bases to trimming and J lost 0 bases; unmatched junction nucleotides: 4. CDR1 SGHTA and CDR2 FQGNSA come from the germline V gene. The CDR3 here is CASSFGLAGSSTDTQYF. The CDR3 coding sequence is TGTGCCAGCAGCTTTGGACTAGCGGGAAGTAGCACAGATACGCAGTATTTT. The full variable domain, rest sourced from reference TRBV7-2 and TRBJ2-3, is GAGVSQSPSNKVTEKGKDVELRCDPISGHTALYWYRQSLGQGLEFLIYFQGNSAPDKSGLPSDRFSAERTGGSVSTLTIQRTQQEDSAVYLCASSFGLAGSSTDTQYFGPGTRLTVL.

CDR3 in DNA: TGTGCCAGTAGTATCCGGGGACAGCCCCAGCATTTT. As protein: CASSIRGQPQHF. This rearrangement joins TRBV19 to TRBJ1-5; D is uncertain. CDR3 length: 12 residues. Per germline, CDR1 LNHDA and CDR2 SQIVND (reference sequence). Trimming left V 3 bases short and J 7 bases short, with 7 bases between.

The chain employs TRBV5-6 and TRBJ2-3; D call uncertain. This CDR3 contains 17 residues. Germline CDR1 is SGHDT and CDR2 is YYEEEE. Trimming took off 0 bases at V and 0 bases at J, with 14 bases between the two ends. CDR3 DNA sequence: TGTGCCAGCAGCTTGGCCGCGGAAGGAACTAGCACAGATACGCAGTATTTT. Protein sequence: CASSLAAEGTSTDTQYF.

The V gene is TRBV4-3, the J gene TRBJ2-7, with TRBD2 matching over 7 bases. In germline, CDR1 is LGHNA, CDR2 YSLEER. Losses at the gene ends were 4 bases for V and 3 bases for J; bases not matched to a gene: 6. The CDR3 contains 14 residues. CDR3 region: CASSPGGRGYEQYF. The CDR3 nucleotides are TGCGCCAGCAGCCCCGGCGGGAGAGGCTACGAGCAGTACTTC.

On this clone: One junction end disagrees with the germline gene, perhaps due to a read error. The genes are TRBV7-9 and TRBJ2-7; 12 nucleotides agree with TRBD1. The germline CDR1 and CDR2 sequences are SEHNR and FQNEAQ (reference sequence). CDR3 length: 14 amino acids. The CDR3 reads CASSRGTGGLPATF. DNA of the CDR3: TGTGCCAGCAGCCGAGGGACAGGGGGCCTACCAGCCACTTTC.

CDR3 bases: TGTGCCAGCAGCAGGGACACCGCTAACTATGGCTACACCTTC. Its translation is CASSRDTANYGYTF. V is TRBV5-4 and J is TRBJ1-2; a possible D gene is TRBD1 (6 bases). Per the germline V gene, CDR1 is SGHNT and CDR2 is YYREEE (reference sequence). This CDR3 is 14 amino acids long. V lost 4 bases and J lost 0, with 10 bases in between. Together with reference TRBV5-4 and TRBJ1-2, the CDR3 gives the full variable domain: ETGVTQSPTHLIKTRGQQVTLRCSSQSGHNTVSWYQQALGQGPQFIFQYYREEENGRGNFPPRFSGLQFPNYSSELNVNALELDDSALYLCASSRDTANYGYTFGSGTRLTVV.

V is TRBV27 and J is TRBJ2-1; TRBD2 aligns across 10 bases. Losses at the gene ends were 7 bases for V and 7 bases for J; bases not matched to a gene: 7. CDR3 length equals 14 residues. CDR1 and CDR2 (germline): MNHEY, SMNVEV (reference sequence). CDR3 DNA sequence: TGTGCCAGCAAGGCTAGCGGGAGAGGGAATGAGCAGTTCTTC. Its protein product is CASKASGRGNEQFF.

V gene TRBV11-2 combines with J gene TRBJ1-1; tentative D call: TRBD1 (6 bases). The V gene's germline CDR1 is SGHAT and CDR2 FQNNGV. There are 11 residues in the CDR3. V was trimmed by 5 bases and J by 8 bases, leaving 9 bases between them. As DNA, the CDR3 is TGTGCCAGCAGCCGGGGGGGCGAAGCTTTCTTT. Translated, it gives CASSRGGEAFF.